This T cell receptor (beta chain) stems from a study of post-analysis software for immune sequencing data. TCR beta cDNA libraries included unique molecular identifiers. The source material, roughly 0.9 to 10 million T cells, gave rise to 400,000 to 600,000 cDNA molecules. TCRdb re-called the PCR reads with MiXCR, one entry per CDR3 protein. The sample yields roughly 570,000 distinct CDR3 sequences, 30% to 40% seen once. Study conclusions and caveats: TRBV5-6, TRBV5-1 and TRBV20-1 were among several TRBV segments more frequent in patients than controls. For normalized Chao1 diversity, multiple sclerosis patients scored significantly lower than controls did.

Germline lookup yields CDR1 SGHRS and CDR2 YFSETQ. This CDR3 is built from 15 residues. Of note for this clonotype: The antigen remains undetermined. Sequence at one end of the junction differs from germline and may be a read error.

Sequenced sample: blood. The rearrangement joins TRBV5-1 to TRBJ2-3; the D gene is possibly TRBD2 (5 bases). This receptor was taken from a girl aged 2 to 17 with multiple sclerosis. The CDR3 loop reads CASSLDPGSTDTQYF. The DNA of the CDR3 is TGTGCCAGCAGCTTAGATCCGGGGTCCACAGATACGCAGTATTTT. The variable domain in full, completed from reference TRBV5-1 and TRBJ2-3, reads KAGVTQTPRYLIKTRGQQVTLSCSPISGHRSVSWYQQTPGQGLQFLFEYFSETQRNKGNFPGRFSGRQFSNSRSEMNVSTLELGDSALYLCASSLDPGSTDTQYFGPGTRLTVL.